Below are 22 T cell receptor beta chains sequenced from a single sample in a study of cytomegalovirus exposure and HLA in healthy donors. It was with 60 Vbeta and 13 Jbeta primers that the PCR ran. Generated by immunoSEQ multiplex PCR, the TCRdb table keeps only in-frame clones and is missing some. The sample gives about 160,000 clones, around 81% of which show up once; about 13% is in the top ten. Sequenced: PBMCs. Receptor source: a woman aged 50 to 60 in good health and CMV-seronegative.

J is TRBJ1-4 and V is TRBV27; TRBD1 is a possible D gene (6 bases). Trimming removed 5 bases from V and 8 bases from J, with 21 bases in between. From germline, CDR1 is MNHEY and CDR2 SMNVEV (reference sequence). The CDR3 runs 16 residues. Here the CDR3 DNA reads TGTGCCAGCAGTCAGAAACAGGGCGGCCGTGGCGAAAAACTGTTTTTT. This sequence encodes CASSQKQGGRGEKLFF.

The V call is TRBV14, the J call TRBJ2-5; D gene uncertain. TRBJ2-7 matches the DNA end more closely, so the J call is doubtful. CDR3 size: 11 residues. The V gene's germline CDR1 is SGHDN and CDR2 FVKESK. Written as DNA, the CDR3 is TGTGCCAGCAGCATGGGCTACGAGCAGTACTTC. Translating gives CASSMGYEQYF.

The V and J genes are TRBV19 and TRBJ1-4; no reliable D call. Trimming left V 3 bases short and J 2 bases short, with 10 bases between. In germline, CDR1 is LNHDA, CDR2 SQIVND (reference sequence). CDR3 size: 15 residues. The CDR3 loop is CASSIGGATNEKLFF. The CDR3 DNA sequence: TGTGCCAGTAGTATTGGCGGTGCCACTAATGAAAAACTGTTTTTT.

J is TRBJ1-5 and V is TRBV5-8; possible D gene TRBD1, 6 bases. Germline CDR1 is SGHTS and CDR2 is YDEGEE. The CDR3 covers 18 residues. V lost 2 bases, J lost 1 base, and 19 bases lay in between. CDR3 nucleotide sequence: TGTGCCAGCAGCTTTCTAAAAGGGGGGGGGACCAGCAATCAGCCCCAGCATTTT. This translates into CASSFLKGGGTSNQPQHF.

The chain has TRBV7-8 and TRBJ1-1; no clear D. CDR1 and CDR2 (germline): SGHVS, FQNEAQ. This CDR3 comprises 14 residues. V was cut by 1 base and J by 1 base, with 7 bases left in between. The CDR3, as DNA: TGTGCCAGCAGCTTAGGACTAGAGAACACTGAAGCTTTCTTT. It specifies CASSLGLENTEAFF.

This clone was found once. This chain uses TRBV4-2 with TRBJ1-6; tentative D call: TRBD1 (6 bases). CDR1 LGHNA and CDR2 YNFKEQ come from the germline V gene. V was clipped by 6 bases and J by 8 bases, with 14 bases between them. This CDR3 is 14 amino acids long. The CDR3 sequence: CASRDSGRDSPLHF. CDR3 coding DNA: TGTGCCAGCAGGGACAGCGGAAGGGATTCACCCCTCCACTTT.

The CDR3 nucleotides read TGTGCCACCCAGCGGGACGAATCCTACGAGCAGTACTTC. Amino acids: CATQRDESYEQYF. The gene calls are TRBV10-3 and TRBJ2-5, with 7 nucleotides matching TRBD2. The J call may be incorrect, as the DNA end agrees better with TRBJ2-7. This CDR3 is 13 amino acids long. Germline CDR1 is ENHRY and CDR2 is SYGVKD.

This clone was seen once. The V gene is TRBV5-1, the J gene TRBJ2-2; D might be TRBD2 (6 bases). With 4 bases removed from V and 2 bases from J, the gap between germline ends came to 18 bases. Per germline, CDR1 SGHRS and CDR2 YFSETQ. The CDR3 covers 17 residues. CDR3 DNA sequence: TGCGCCAGCAGCAGGGGCACTTTCGGGGGTAACACCGGGGAGCTGTTTTTT. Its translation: CASSRGTFGGNTGELFF.

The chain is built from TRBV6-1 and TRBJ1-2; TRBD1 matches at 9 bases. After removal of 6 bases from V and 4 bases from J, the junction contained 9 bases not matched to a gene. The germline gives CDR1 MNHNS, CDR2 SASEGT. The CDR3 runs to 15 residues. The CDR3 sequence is CASRKTGGSSYGYTF. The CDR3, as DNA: TGTGCCAGCAGAAAAACAGGGGGCTCTAGCTATGGCTACACCTTC.

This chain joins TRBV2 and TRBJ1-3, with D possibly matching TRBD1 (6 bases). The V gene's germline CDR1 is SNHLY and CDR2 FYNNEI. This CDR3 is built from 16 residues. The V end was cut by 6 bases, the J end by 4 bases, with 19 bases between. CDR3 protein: CASRVNPRGAGNTIYF. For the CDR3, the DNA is TGTGCCAGCAGAGTAAACCCCAGGGGAGCCGGAAACACCATATATTTT.

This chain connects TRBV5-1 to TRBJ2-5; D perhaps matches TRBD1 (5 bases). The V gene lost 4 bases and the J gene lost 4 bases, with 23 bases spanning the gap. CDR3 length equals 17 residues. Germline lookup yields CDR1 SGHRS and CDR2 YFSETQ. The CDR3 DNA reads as TGCGCCAGCAGCCCCCGTGTTGGGCAGGGAAGGGGAGAGACCCAGTACTTC. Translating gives CASSPRVGQGRGETQYF.

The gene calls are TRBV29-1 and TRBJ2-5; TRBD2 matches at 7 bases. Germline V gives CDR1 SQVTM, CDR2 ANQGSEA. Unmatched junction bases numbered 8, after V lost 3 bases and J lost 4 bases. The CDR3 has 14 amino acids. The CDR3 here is CSVEAGASGETQYF. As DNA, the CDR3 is TGCAGCGTTGAGGCGGGAGCTTCGGGAGAGACCCAGTACTTC.

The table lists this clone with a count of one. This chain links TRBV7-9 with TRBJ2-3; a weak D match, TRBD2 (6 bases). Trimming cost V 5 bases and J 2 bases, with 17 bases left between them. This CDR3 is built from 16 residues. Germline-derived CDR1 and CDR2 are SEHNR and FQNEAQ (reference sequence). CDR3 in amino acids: CASSPGTPGNTDTQYF. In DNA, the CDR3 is TGTGCCAGCAGCCCCGGGACTCCCGGGAACACAGATACGCAGTATTTT.

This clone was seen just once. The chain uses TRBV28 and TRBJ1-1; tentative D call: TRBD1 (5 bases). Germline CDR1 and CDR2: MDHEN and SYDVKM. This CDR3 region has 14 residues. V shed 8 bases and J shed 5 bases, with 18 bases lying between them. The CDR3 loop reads CASGDVGGRTEAFF. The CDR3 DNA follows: TGTGCCAGCGGGGATGTGGGGGGGAGGACTGAAGCTTTCTTT. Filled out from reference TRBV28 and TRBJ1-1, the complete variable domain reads DVKVTQSSRYLVKRTGEKVFLECVQDMDHENMFWYRQDPGLGLRLIYFSYDVKMKEKGDIPEGYSVSREKKERFSLILESASTNQTSMYLCASGDVGGRTEAFFGQGTRLTVV.

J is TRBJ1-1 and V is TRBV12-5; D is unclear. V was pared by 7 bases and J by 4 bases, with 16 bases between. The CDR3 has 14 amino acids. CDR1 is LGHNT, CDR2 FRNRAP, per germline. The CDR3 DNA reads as TGTGCTAGTGCCACCGCGGGCGGCGGCACTGAAGCTTTCTTT. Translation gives CASATAGGGTEAFF.

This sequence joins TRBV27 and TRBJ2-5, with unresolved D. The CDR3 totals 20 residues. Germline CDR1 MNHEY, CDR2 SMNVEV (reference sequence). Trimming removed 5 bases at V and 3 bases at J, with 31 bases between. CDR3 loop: CASSPSPPLLADGEKETQYF. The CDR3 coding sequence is TGTGCCAGCAGTCCTTCCCCTCCTCTGTTGGCCGACGGAGAGAAAGAGACCCAGTACTTC.

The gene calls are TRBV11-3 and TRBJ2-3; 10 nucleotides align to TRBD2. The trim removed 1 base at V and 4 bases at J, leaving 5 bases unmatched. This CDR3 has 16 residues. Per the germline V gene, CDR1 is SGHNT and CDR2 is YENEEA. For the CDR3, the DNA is TGTGCCAGCAGCTTAGGCCAAGCGGGGGGGCCAGATACGCAGTATTTT. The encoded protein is CASSLGQAGGPDTQYF.

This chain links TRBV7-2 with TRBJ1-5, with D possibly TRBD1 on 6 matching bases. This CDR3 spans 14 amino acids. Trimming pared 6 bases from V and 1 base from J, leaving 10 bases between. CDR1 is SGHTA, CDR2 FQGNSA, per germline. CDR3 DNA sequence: TGTGCCAGCAGTGGCGACAGGAGCAATCAGCCCCAGCATTTT. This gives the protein CASSGDRSNQPQHF.

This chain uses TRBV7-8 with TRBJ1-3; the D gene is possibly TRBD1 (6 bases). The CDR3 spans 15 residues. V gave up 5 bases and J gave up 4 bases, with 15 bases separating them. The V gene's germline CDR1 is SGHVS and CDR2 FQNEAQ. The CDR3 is CASSPGGGEGNTIYF. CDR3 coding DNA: TGTGCCAGCAGCCCCGGGGGGGGCGAAGGAAACACCATATATTTT.

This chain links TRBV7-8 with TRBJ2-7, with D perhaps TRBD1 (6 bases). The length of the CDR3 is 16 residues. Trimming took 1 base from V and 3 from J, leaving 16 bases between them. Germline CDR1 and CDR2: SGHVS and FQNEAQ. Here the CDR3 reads CASSLGGQTNLYEQYF. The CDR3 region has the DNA TGTGCCAGCAGCTTAGGTGGACAGACAAATCTCTACGAGCAGTACTTC.

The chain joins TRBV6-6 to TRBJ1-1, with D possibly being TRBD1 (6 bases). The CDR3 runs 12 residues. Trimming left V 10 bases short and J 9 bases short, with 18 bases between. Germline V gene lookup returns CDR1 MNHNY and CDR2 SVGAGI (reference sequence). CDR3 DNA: TGTGCCACCCGGACAGCCGACGTTAAAGCTTTCTTT. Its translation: CATRTADVKAFF.

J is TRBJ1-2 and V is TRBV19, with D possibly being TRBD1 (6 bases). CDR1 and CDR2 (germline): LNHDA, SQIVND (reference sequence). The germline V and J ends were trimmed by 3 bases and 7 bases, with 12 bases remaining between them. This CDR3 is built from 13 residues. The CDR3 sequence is CASSITQGSGYTF. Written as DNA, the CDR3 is TGTGCCAGTAGTATCACCCAGGGGTCTGGCTACACCTTC.